What follows describes a single TCR beta chain. This sample is drawn from a study of OX40 agonist ivuxolimab in advanced cancers. TCRdb's table, derived via immunoSEQ multiplex PCR, lists solely in-frame clones and lacks some. Of around 29,000 clones in the sample, approximately 86% were seen once. Germline CDR1 reads LNHNV; CDR2 reads YYDKDF (reference sequence). The length of the CDR3 is 14 residues. V was clipped by 8 bases and J by 6 bases, with 20 bases between them. The sequencing used CD4+ or CD8+ T cells sorted from blood, collected in a trial of the OX40 agonist ivuxolimab. The source of this sequence is an adult with an advanced solid tumor such as melanoma, head and neck, liver or kidney cancer. The chain joins TRBV15 to TRBJ2-7; maybe TRBD2 (6 bases). CDR3 sequence (DNA): TGTGCCACCGTATCAAGCGGAGGGAGGTCCGAGCAGTACTTC. As protein: CATVSSGGRSEQYF.